These 22 T cell receptor beta chains share one sample of origin, sequenced in a study of blood T cell repertoires in COVID-19. Only in-frame clones appear in the TCRdb table, and some are missing; sequencing was by immunoSEQ multiplex PCR. The table lists 42,000 or so clones, 81% of them singletons, with roughly 38% in the top ten. The sequencing input was peripheral blood. The source of these receptors is a man in his forties with active or convalescent COVID-19.

The chain recombines TRBV7-2 with TRBJ2-1, with TRBD2 as a possible D gene (5 bases). Trimming cost V 1 base and J 10 bases, with 23 bases left between them. The CDR3 contains 17 residues. The germline V gene has CDR1 SGHTA and CDR2 FQGNSA. The CDR3 is CASSLEGLAPNSREQFF. The CDR3, as DNA: TGTGCCAGCAGCTTAGAGGGTCTAGCCCCTAACAGTAGGGAGCAGTTCTTC.

This chain joins TRBV7-3 and TRBJ1-1; TRBD1 is a possible D gene (5 bases). Germline loops: CDR1 SGHTA, CDR2 FQGTGA. Trimming stripped 5 bases from V and 8 bases from J, with 18 bases between. The CDR3 has 14 residues. The CDR3 sequence: CASSPRPTSGEAFF. The CDR3 DNA reads TGTGCCAGCAGCCCCCGACCGACCTCAGGGGAAGCTTTCTTT.

There are a few counts of this clone. This chain's CDR3 is CASSLDRGGSYNSPLHF. As DNA, the CDR3 is TGTGCCAGCAGCTTAGACAGGGGTGGATCCTATAATTCACCCCTCCACTTT. The chain uses TRBV5-6 and TRBJ1-6, with 8 bases fitting TRBD1. The germline V gene encodes CDR1 SGHDT and CDR2 YYEEEE. With 2 bases clipped from V and 1 base from J, the junction kept 5 bases outside the gene matches. The CDR3 loop spans 17 amino acids.

V and J are TRBV5-4 and TRBJ1-1; D perhaps matches TRBD1 (6 bases). Trimming cost V 0 bases and J 3 bases, with 15 bases left between them. The CDR3 runs to 16 residues. Germline-derived CDR1 and CDR2 are SGHNT and YYREEE (reference sequence). Here the CDR3 DNA reads TGTGCCAGCAGCTTGGACAGGGTTGGAAGCGACACTGAAGCTTTCTTT. Translated, it gives CASSLDRVGSDTEAFF.

This clone came up once. This chain uses TRBV9 with TRBJ1-2; 7 bases align to TRBD1. Per the germline V gene, CDR1 is SGDLS and CDR2 is YYNGEE. The J segment lost 6 bases and the V segment lost 3 bases, leaving 2 bases of the junction unmatched. The CDR3 sequence is 12 residues long. Written as DNA, the CDR3 is TGTGCCAGCAGCGCCGACAGGGATGGCTACACCTTC. Residues: CASSADRDGYTF.

The chain combines TRBV30 with TRBJ1-2; no reliable D call. V lost 0 bases and J 4 bases, leaving 9 bases between the germline ends. This CDR3 has 13 residues. The germline V gene encodes CDR1 GTSNPN and CDR2 SVGIG (reference sequence). CDR3 sequence reads: CAWSVRLSYGYTF. CDR3 coding DNA: TGTGCCTGGAGTGTCCGACTCTCCTATGGCTACACCTTC.

V is TRBV28 and J is TRBJ2-1, with TRBD2 identical over 7 bases. The germline CDR1 and CDR2 sequences are MDHEN and SYDVKM. This CDR3 has 14 residues. Trimming took 9 bases from V and 7 from J; bases not matched to a gene: 12. The CDR3 nucleotides read TGTGCCAGTGTTCCGCAGCGGGAAAGGAATGAGCAGTTCTTC. Amino acids: CASVPQRERNEQFF.

This sequence joins TRBV29-1 and TRBJ2-1; maybe TRBD2 (5 bases). The CDR3 sequence is 16 residues long. In germline, CDR1 is SQVTM, CDR2 ANQGSEA. Trimming cost V 0 bases and J 1 base, with 13 bases left between them. The CDR3 reads CSVEDQRSGSYNEQFF. The CDR3 DNA reads as TGCAGCGTTGAAGATCAGAGGAGCGGTTCCTACAATGAGCAGTTCTTC.

V gene TRBV28 combines with J gene TRBJ2-7; D call uncertain. Per germline, CDR1 MDHEN and CDR2 SYDVKM. Deletions cut 10 bases from V and 3 bases from J, with 10 bases between. This CDR3 has 11 amino acids. CDR3 sequence (DNA): TGTGCCACCAGACTCGTCTACGAGCAGTACTTC. The encoded protein is CATRLVYEQYF.

This chain links TRBV30 with TRBJ1-4; D call uncertain. Deletions cut 3 bases from V and 13 bases from J, with 12 bases between. Germline V gene sequence: CDR1 GTSNPN, CDR2 SVGIG (reference sequence). The CDR3 runs 11 residues. The CDR3 DNA follows: TGTGCCTGGAGGACCTGGAGCGGACTGTTTTTT. As protein: CAWRTWSGLFF.

This chain connects TRBV5-5 to TRBJ1-1, with D possibly being TRBD1 (5 bases). The CDR3 has 14 residues. Germline V gives CDR1 SGHKS, CDR2 YYEKEE (reference sequence). Trimming shortened V by 6 bases and J by 0 bases, and 12 bases separated the two germline ends. For the CDR3, the DNA is TGTGCCAGCAAGAATACGGGGGTGAACACTGAAGCTTTCTTT. Protein sequence: CASKNTGVNTEAFF.

This chain joins TRBV28 and TRBJ1-2, with TRBD1 matching over 10 bases. Trimming cost V 2 bases and J 8 bases; bases outside gene matches: 8. Germline loops: CDR1 MDHEN, CDR2 SYDVKM. The CDR3 totals 15 residues. CDR3 DNA sequence: TGTGCCAGCAGTTTAAGGGGACAGGGGTCGTACGGCTACACCTTC. Translating it yields CASSLRGQGSYGYTF.

The chain uses TRBV4-1 and TRBJ1-1; TRBD1 agrees at 11 bases. After removal of 3 bases from V and 1 base from J, the junction contained 1 base not matched to a gene. Germline loops: CDR1 MGHRA, CDR2 YSYEKL. This CDR3 has 15 residues. As DNA, the CDR3 is TGCGCCAGCAGCCAGGGACAGGGGGGGAACACTGAAGCTTTCTTT. This translates into CASSQGQGGNTEAFF.

The CDR3 DNA reads as TGTGCCAGCAGTTTCGGGGGGGACTATGGCTACACCTTC. Translated: CASSFGGDYGYTF. The genes are TRBV28 and TRBJ1-2, with a weak D call TRBD1 (5 bases). V was trimmed by 3 bases and J by 3 bases, leaving 8 bases between them. This CDR3 has 13 residues. From germline, CDR1 is MDHEN and CDR2 SYDVKM.

This chain connects TRBV28 to TRBJ1-3, with 7 bases fitting TRBD1. The CDR3 runs 16 residues. Per the germline V gene, CDR1 is MDHEN and CDR2 is SYDVKM. With V trimmed by 6 bases and J by 1 base, 9 bases remained unmatched. CDR3 region: CASSRLGTESGNTIYF. Written as DNA, the CDR3 is TGTGCCAGCAGCAGACTTGGGACAGAGTCTGGAAACACCATATATTTT.

The chain has TRBV27 and TRBJ2-3; 8 positions match TRBD2. Germline V gene data show CDR1 as MNHEY and CDR2 as SMNVEV (reference sequence). V gave up 8 bases and J gave up 4 bases; unmatched junction bases: 8. The CDR3 contains 14 residues. This CDR3 reads CASGPGTRPDTQYF. The CDR3, as DNA: TGTGCCAGCGGACCTGGGACTAGACCAGATACGCAGTATTTT.

This clone was seen more than once but under ten times. The chain has TRBV7-8 and TRBJ2-2; a possible D gene is TRBD2 (6 bases). V dropped 0 bases and J dropped 4 bases, with 6 bases sitting between them. CDR1 SGHVS and CDR2 FQNEAQ come from the germline V gene. There are 14 residues in the CDR3. CDR3 region: CASSLAGGTGELFF. The CDR3 bases are TGTGCCAGCAGCTTAGCGGGGGGCACCGGGGAGCTGTTTTTT.

The chain has TRBV18 and TRBJ1-2; D gene ambiguous. Looked up from germline, CDR1 is KGHSH and CDR2 is LQKENI. The CDR3 length is 15 residues. V lost 1 base to trimming and J lost 2 bases, with 11 bases between them. CDR3 protein: CASSPQDGGNYGYTF. The CDR3 DNA reads as TGTGCCAGCTCACCACAAGACGGAGGGAACTATGGCTACACCTTC.

The rearrangement joins TRBV7-3 to TRBJ2-1; 13 positions match TRBD2. The CDR3 covers 16 residues. Germline CDR1 and CDR2: SGHTA and FQGTGA. With 5 bases clipped from V and 5 bases from J, the junction kept 6 bases outside the gene matches. The CDR3 spells CASSPFGLAGDNEQFF. The CDR3 DNA reads TGTGCCAGCAGCCCCTTCGGACTAGCGGGGGACAATGAGCAGTTCTTC.

V is TRBV28 and J is TRBJ1-2, with TRBD1 identical over 8 bases. Germline CDR1 MDHEN, CDR2 SYDVKM. The CDR3 loop spans 15 amino acids. V was pared by 7 bases and J by 0 bases, with 7 bases of the junction left unmatched. The CDR3 DNA follows: TGTGCCAGCACTCCAGGGGGCCTATCTAACTATGGCTACACCTTC. Residues: CASTPGGLSNYGYTF.

J is TRBJ2-7 and V is TRBV2; possible D gene TRBD1, 6 bases. Germline V CDR1 and CDR2: SNHLY, FYNNEI. The CDR3 covers 15 residues. With 3 bases removed from V and 7 bases from J, the gap between germline ends came to 19 bases. The CDR3 DNA reads as TGTGCCAGCAGTGATAATGGGGGCTTTTTATGGGAGCAGTACTTC. This gives the protein CASSDNGGFLWEQYF.

This rearrangement joins TRBV29-1 to TRBJ1-4; D remains unclear. The CDR3 covers 11 residues. Germline values: CDR1 SQVTM, CDR2 ANQGSEA. The ends were cut back, 6 bases at V and 8 bases at J, with 10 bases in the middle. CDR3 in amino acids: CSVRRNEKLFF. CDR3 in DNA: TGCAGCGTGAGGCGGAACGAAAAACTGTTTTTT. Full variable domain (rest looked up from reference TRBV29-1 and TRBJ1-4): SAVISQKPSRDICQRGTSLTIQCQVDSQVTMMFWYRQQPGQSLTLIATANQGSEATYESGFVIDKFPISRPNLTFSTLTVSNMSPEDSSIYLCSVRRNEKLFFGSGTQLSVL.